This entry concerns a single TCR beta chain. Its specificity is unknown. TCRdb reprocessed the RT-PCR reads with MiXCR, giving one entry per CDR3 protein. The sample carries about 190,000 distinct CDR3 sequences, approximately 14% recorded once. The source of the sample is a study of response to subunit inactivated influenza vaccine. Study-wide results and caveats: Authors suggested seasonal influenza vaccinations each recruit few new T cells.

V lost 2 bases, J lost 8 bases, and 16 bases lay in between. The CDR3 sequence is 14 residues long. Germline lookup yields CDR1 SGHRS and CDR2 YFSETQ. This sample comprised CD8+ T cells sorted from PBMCs, obtained roughly 5 days after vaccination. This sequence was found in a man aged 50-60 years who received an inactivated influenza vaccine. V and J are TRBV5-1 and TRBJ1-1; D remains unclear. The CDR3 sequence: CASSFGIVGGEAFF. The CDR3 bases are TGCGCCAGCAGCTTCGGTATTGTCGGAGGGGAAGCTTTCTTT.